This is a list of T cell receptor beta chains from one sample in a study of blood T cell repertoires in COVID-19. The method was immunoSEQ multiplex PCR; TCRdb's version includes in-frame clones alone and lacks a portion of them. In the table there are about 42,000 clones, roughly 80% of which are singletons. Input material: peripheral blood. The receptors come from a man in his fifties or sixties with active COVID-19. Each CDR3 is given with its conserved first and last residue. Each record gives: D gene, clone size, V gene, J gene, CDR3 protein, CDR3 DNA. A D gene is named only where the DNA matches it firmly. Some rows mark clone size as missing; the rest say once, few, many or name a class of expanded clone.

-	-	TRBV5-6	TRBJ2-7	CASSLGRTSSYEQYF	TGTGCCAGCAGCTTGGGGAGGACTTCTTCCTACGAGCAGTACTTC
TRBD1	once	TRBV29-1	TRBJ2-5	CSVEAYRGRETQYF	TGCAGCGTTGAAGCGTACAGGGGCCGGGAGACCCAGTACTTC
TRBD1	-	TRBV7-8	TRBJ2-7	CASSLGTVYEQYF	TGTGCCAGCAGCCTGGGGACAGTCTACGAGCAGTACTTC
TRBD2	-	TRBV5-3	TRBJ2-1	CARSSLAGWVNEQFF	TGTGCCAGAAGCAGTCTAGCGGGATGGGTCAATGAGCAGTTCTTC
-	-	TRBV27	TRBJ2-5	CASSSLDRGETQYF	TGTGCCAGCAGTTCCCTGGACCGCGGGGAGACCCAGTACTTC
TRBD2	-	TRBV19	TRBJ2-5	CASSIGSGGQETQYF	TGTGCCAGTAGTATAGGTAGCGGGGGCCAGGAGACCCAGTACTTC
-	-	TRBV18	TRBJ2-1	CASSASLTDNEQFF	TGTGCCAGCTCCGCTAGCCTAACCGACAATGAGCAGTTCTTC
-	-	TRBV5-1	TRBJ2-5	CASSLVAGFQETQYF	TGCGCCAGCAGCTTGGTGGCGGGCTTCCAAGAGACCCAGTACTTC
TRBD1	-	TRBV5-1	TRBJ2-2	CASDRDLTGELFF	TGCGCCAGCGACAGGGATTTGACCGGGGAGCTGTTTTTT
TRBD2	-	TRBV7-9	TRBJ2-7	CASSLRTSGYEQYF	TGTGCCAGCAGCCTCAGGACTAGCGGCTACGAGCAGTACTTC
TRBD2	-	TRBV7-2	TRBJ2-5	CASSGGQETQYF	TGTGCCAGCTCGGGGGGGCAAGAGACCCAGTACTTC
TRBD1	-	TRBV10-3	TRBJ2-5	CAIRDRDQETQYF	TGTGCCATCAGAGACAGGGACCAAGAGACCCAGTACTTC
-	-	TRBV4-3	TRBJ2-7	CASSQDVGGYEQYF	TGCGCCAGCAGCCAAGATGTGGGGGGCTACGAGCAGTACTTC
TRBD2	-	TRBV7-2	TRBJ2-3	CASSPPFNGGLTDTQYF	TGTGCCAGCAGCCCCCCTTTCAACGGGGGGTTGACAGATACGCAGTATTTT
-	few	TRBV4-1	TRBJ1-6	CASSQSSADYNSPLHF	TGCGCCAGCAGCCAAAGCAGCGCCGATTATAATTCACCCCTCCACTTT
TRBD2	-	TRBV7-3	TRBJ2-1	CASSLLAGSSYNEQFF	TGTGCCAGCAGCTTACTAGCGGGAAGCTCCTACAATGAGCAGTTCTTC
-	once	TRBV4-1	TRBJ1-2	CASSQVQATNYGYTF	TGCGCCAGCAGCCAAGTTCAGGCCACGAACTATGGCTACACCTTC
-	-	TRBV7-8	TRBJ2-2	CASSPTRRQVTNTGELFF	TGTGCCAGCAGCCCGACCCGCCGACAGGTTACAAACACCGGGGAGCTGTTTTTT
-	few	TRBV30	TRBJ1-1	CAYSGGQAEAFF	TGTGCCTACTCCGGGGGGCAAGCTGAAGCTTTCTTT
-	few	TRBV3-1/TRBV3-2	TRBJ1-6	CASFRDNSPLHF	TGTGCCAGCTTTAGAGATAATTCACCCCTCCACTTT
TRBD1	-	TRBV30	TRBJ1-1	CAWRADRGQWDEAFF	TGTGCCTGGAGGGCCGACAGGGGGCAATGGGATGAAGCTTTCTTT
-	-	TRBV19	TRBJ2-4	CASSIGPSLTSPQYF	TGTGCCAGTAGTATAGGTCCTTCCTTAACATCCCCACAGTACTTC
-	-	TRBV19	TRBJ1-6	CASSIAPRSPLHF	TGTGCCAGTAGTATCGCCCCCCGGTCACCCCTCCACTTT
-	-	TRBV7-3	TRBJ1-2	CASSLTSLGQNLPNYGYTF	TGTGCCAGCAGCTTAACTAGTTTAGGACAGAACTTACCTAACTATGGCTACACCTTC
TRBD2	-	TRBV19	TRBJ2-7	CASRPTSGSSYEQYF	TGTGCCAGTAGACCGACTAGCGGCAGCTCCTACGAGCAGTACTTC
-	once	TRBV14	TRBJ1-1	CASTPTNTGLRRTEAFF	TGTGCCAGCACGCCAACGAATACAGGGTTGCGTCGCACTGAAGCTTTCTTT
-	-	TRBV5-1	TRBJ1-1	CASSFDSGNTEAFF	TGCGCCAGCAGCTTTGACTCGGGGAACACTGAAGCTTTCTTT